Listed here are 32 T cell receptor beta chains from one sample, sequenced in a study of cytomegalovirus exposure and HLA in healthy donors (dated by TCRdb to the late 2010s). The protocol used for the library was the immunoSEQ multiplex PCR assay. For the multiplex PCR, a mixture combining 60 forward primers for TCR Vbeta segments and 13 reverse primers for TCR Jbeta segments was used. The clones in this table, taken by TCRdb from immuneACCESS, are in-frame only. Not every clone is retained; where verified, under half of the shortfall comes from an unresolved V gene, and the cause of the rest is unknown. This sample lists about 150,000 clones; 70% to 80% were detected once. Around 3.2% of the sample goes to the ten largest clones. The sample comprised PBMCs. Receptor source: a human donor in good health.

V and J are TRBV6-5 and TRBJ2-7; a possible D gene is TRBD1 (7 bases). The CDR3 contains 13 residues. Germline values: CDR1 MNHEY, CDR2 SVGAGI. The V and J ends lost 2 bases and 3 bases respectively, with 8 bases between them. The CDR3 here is CASSYQGGYEQYF. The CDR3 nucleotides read TGTGCCAGCAGTTACCAGGGGGGCTACGAGCAGTACTTC.

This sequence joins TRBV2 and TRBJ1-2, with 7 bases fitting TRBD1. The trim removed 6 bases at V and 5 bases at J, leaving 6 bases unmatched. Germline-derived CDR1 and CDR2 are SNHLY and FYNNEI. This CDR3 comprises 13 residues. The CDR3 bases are TGTGCCAGCAGGGGGGACAGTCGATATGGCTACACCTTC. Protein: CASRGDSRYGYTF. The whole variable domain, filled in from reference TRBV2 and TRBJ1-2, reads EPEVTQTPSHQVTQMGQEVILRCVPISNHLYFYWYRQILGQKVEFLVSFYNNEISEKSEIFDDQFSVERPDGSNFTLKIRSTKLEDSAMYFCASRGDSRYGYTFGSGTRLTVV.

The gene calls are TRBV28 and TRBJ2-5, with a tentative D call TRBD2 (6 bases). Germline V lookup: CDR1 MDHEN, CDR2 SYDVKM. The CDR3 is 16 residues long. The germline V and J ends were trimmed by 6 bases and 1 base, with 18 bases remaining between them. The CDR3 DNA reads TGTGCCAGCAGCCCTTTACGGGGGAGCTTCCAAGAGACCCAGTACTTC. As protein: CASSPLRGSFQETQYF.

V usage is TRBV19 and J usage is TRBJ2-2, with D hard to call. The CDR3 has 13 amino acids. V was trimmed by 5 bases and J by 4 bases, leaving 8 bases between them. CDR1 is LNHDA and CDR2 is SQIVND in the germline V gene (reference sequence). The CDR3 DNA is TGTGCCAGTAGTTCAGGTGGCACCGGGGAGCTGTTTTTT. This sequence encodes CASSSGGTGELFF.

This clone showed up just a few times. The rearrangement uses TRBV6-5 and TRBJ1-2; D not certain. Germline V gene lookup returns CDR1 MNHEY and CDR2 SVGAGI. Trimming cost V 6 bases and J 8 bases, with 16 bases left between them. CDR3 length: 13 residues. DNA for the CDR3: TGTGCCAGCAGATCCGGGCCCTCGGGGGGCTACACCTTC. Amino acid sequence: CASRSGPSGGYTF.

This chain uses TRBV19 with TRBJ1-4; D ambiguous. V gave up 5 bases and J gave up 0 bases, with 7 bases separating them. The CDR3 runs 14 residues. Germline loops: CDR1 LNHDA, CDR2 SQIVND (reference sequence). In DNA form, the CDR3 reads TGTGCCAGTAGTTTACATGCAACTAATGAAAAACTGTTTTTT. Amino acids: CASSLHATNEKLFF. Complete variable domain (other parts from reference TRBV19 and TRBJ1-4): DGGITQSPKYLFRKEGQNVTLSCEQNLNHDAMYWYRQDPGQGLRLIYYSQIVNDFQKGDIAEGYSVSREKKESFPLTVTSAQKNPTAFYLCASSLHATNEKLFFGSGTQLSVL.

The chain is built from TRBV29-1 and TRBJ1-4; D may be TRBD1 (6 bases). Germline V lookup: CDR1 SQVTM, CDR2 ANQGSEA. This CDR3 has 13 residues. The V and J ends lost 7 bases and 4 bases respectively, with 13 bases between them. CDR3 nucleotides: TGCAGCGCCGTGGACAGTCTTAATGAAAAACTGTTTTTT. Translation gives CSAVDSLNEKLFF.

CDR3 amino acids: CASSLSLAGYNEQFF. CDR3 nucleotides: TGTGCCAGCAGCTTATCGCTAGCGGGATACAATGAGCAGTTCTTC. J is TRBJ2-1 and V is TRBV11-3; 9 nucleotides align to TRBD2. Germline-derived CDR1 and CDR2 are SGHNT and YENEEA. The CDR3 is 15 residues long. V gave up 2 bases and J gave up 4 bases; unmatched junction bases: 3.

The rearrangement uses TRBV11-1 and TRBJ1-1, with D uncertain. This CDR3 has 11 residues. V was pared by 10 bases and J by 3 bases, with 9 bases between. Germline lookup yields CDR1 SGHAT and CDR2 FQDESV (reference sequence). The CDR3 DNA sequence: TGTGCCACCCCGGGAGACACTGAAGCTTTCTTT. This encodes CATPGDTEAFF.

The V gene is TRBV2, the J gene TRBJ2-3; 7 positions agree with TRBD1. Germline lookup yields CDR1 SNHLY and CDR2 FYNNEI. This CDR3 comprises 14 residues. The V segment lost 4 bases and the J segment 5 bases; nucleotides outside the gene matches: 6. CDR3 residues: CASSGSQGEDTQYF. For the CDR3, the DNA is TGTGCCAGCAGTGGTTCTCAGGGGGAAGATACGCAGTATTTT.

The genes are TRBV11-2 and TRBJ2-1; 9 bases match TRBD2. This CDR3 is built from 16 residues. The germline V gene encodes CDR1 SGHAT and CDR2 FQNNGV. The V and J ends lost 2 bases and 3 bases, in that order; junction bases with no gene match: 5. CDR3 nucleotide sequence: TGTGCCAGCAGCTTATGGGCTAGCGGGGACTACAATGAGCAGTTCTTC. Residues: CASSLWASGDYNEQFF.

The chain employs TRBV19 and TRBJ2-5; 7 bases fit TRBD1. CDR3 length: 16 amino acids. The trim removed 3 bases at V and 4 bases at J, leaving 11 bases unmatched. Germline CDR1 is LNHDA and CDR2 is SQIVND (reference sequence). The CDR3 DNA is TGTGCCAGTAGTATTCGAGGGGGCAATGAGGGAGAGACCCAGTACTTC. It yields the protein CASSIRGGNEGETQYF.

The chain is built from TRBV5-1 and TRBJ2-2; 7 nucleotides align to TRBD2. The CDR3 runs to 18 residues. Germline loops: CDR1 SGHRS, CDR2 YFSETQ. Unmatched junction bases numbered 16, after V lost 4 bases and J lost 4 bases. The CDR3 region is CASSPPPRASGRTGELFF. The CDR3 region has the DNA TGCGCCAGCAGCCCCCCTCCGAGGGCTAGCGGACGCACCGGGGAGCTGTTTTTT.

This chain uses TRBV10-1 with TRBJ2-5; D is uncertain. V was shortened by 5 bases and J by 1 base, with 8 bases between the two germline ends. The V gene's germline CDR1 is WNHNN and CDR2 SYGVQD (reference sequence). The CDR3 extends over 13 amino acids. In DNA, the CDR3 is TGCGCCAGCAGTCCATCAATCCAAGAGACCCAGTACTTC. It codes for CASSPSIQETQYF.

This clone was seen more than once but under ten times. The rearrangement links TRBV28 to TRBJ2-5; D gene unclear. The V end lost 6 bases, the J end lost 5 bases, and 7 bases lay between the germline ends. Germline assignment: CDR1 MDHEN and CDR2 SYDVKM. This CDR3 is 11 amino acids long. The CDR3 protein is CASSESETQYF. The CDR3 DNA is TGTGCCAGCAGCGAGTCGGAGACCCAGTACTTC.

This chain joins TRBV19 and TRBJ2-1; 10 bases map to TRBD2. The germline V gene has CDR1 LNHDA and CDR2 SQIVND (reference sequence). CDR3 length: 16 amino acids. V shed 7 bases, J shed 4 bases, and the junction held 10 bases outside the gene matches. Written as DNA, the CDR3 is TGTGCCAGTACCACTGGAAGCGGGAGGGTGTACAATGAGCAGTTCTTC. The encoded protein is CASTTGSGRVYNEQFF.

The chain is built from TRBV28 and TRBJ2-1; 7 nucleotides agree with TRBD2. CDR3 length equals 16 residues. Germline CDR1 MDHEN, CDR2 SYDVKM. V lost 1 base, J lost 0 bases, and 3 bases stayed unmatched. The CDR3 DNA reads TGTGCCAGCAGTTTATTGGGCGGGGGCTCCTACAATGAGCAGTTCTTC. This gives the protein CASSLLGGGSYNEQFF.

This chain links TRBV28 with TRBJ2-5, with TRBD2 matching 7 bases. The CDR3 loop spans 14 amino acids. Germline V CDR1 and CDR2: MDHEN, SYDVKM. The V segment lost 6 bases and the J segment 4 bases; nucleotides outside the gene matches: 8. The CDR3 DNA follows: TGTGCCAGCAGCCTTTCGGGAGGTGTAGAGACCCAGTACTTC. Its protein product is CASSLSGGVETQYF.

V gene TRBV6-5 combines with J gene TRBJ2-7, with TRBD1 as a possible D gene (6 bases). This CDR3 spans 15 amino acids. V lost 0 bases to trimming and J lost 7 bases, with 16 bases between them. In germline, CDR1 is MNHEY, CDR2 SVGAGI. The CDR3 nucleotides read TGTGCCAGCAGTTACTCGTATGGGGGCTTGGGGGAGCAGTACTTC. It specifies CASSYSYGGLGEQYF.

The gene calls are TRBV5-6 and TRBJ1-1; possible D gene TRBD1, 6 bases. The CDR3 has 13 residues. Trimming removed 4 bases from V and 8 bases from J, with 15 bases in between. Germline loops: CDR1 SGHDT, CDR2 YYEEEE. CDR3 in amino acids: CASSPLGQSEAFF. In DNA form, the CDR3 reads TGTGCCAGCAGCCCCCTAGGACAGAGCGAAGCTTTCTTT.

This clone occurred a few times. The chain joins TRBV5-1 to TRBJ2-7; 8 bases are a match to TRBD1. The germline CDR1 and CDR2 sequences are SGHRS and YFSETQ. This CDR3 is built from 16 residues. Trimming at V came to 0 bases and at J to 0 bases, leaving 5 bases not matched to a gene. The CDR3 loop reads CASSLEQGGLSYEQYF. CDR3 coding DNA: TGCGCCAGCAGCTTGGAACAGGGGGGCCTCTCCTACGAGCAGTACTTC. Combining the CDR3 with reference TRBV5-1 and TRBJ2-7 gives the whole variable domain KAGVTQTPRYLIKTRGQQVTLSCSPISGHRSVSWYQQTPGQGLQFLFEYFSETQRNKGNFPGRFSGRQFSNSRSEMNVSTLELGDSALYLCASSLEQGGLSYEQYFGPGTRLTVT.

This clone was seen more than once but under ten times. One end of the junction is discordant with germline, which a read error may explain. The CDR3 loop is CSASTTGGVLF. The CDR3 coding sequence is TGCAGTGCTAGTACGACGGGAGGTGTACTTTTT. V gene TRBV20-1 combines with J gene TRBJ2-3; 7 bases are a match to TRBD2. This CDR3 has 11 residues. The germline gives CDR1 DFQATT, CDR2 SNEGSKA (reference sequence).

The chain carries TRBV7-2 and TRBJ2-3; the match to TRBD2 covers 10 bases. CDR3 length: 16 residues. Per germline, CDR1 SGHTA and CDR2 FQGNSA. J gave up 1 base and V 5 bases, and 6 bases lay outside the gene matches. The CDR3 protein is CASSPRLAGGTDTQYF. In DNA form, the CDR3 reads TGTGCCAGCAGCCCGAGGCTAGCGGGGGGCACAGATACGCAGTATTTT.

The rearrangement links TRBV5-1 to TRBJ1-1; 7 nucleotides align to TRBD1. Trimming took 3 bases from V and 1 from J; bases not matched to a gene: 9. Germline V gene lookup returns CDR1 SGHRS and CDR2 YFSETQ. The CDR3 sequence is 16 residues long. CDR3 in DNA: TGCGCCAGCAGCTCCTCGACAGGGAACCCGAACACTGAAGCTTTCTTT. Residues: CASSSSTGNPNTEAFF.

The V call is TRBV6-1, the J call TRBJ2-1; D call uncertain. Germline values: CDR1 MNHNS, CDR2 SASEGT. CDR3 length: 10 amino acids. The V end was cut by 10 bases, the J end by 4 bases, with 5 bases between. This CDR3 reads CATGYNEQFF. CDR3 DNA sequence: TGTGCCACAGGTTACAATGAGCAGTTCTTC.

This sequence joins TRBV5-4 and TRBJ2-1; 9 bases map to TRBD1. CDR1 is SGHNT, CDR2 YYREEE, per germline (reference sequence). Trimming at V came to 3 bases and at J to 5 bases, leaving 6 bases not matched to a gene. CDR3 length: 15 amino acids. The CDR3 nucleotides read TGTGCCAGCAGCTCGCCGGGACAGGGCCACAATGAGCAGTTCTTC. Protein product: CASSSPGQGHNEQFF.

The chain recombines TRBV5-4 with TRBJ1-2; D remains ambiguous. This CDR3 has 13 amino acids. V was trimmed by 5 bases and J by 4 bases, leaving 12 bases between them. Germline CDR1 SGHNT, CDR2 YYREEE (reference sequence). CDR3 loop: CASSKSLPYGYTF. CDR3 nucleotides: TGTGCCAGCAGTAAATCTCTCCCCTATGGCTACACCTTC.

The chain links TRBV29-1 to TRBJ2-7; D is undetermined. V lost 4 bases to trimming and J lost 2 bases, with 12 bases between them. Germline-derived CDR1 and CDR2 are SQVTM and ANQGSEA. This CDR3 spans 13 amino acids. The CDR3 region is CSVGAGPTYEQYF. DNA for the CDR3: TGCAGCGTTGGCGCAGGCCCCACCTACGAGCAGTACTTC.

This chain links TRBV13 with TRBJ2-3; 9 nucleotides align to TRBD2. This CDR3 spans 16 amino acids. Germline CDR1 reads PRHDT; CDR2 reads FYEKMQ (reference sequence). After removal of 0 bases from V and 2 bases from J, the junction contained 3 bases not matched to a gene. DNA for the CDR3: TGTGCCAGCAGCTTAGGGCTAGCGGGATCCACAGATACGCAGTATTTT. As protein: CASSLGLAGSTDTQYF.

The DNA of the CDR3 is TGTGCCAGCAGCTTCCGAGGGGGGGGTAAGGGAACTGAAGCTTTCTTT. Translation gives CASSFRGGGKGTEAFF. The chain uses TRBV5-6 and TRBJ1-1, with D perhaps TRBD1 (6 bases). The CDR3 spans 16 residues. CDR1 is SGHDT, CDR2 YYEEEE, per germline. Trimming took off 2 bases at V and 5 bases at J, with 19 bases between the two ends.

CDR3 coding DNA: TGCGCCAGCAGCCAAGAACGAGGTTACTCCTACGAGCAGTACTTC. Its translation: CASSQERGYSYEQYF. The V and J genes are TRBV4-1 and TRBJ2-5; D not resolved. The DNA end lines up better with TRBJ2-7; the J call may be wrong. CDR3 size: 15 residues. The V gene's germline CDR1 is MGHRA and CDR2 YSYEKL.

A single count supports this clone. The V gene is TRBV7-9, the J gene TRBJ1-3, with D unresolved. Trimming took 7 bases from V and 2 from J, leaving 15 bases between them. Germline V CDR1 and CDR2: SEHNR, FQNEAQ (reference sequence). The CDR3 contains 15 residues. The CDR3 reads CASNGGRLTGNTIYF. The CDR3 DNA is TGTGCCAGCAACGGTGGTAGATTGACTGGAAACACCATATATTTT.